This section outlines one T cell receptor (beta chain) sequence together with its context. Antigen unknown. TCRdb recomputed calls from the RT-PCR reads with MiXCR, one row per CDR3 protein. Here the sample spans around 5,800 distinct CDR3 sequences, about three quarters being singletons. The data belong to a study of yellow fever vaccine responses in identical twins. General study results and limits: Twins showed a vaccine T cell response that reportedly seemed partly convergent, partly personalized.

The CDR3 covers 13 residues. In germline, CDR1 is MGHRA, CDR2 YSYEKL. Trimming took 0 bases from V and 6 from J, leaving 5 bases between them. The rearrangement joins TRBV4-1 to TRBJ2-2, with D unclear. The source material was T cells from blood (PBMCs), unsorted or a sorted subset (not recorded which), sampled before or after yellow fever vaccination (not recorded which). The origin of this receptor is a woman younger than 35 who received the yellow fever vaccine. This CDR3 is CASSQEFSGELFF. The CDR3 nucleotides read TGCGCCAGCAGCCAAGAATTTTCCGGGGAGCTGTTTTTT.